Listed below are T cell receptor beta chains from one sample, sequenced in a study of T cell clones after liver transplantation. Only in-frame clones appear in the TCRdb table, and some are missing; sequencing was by immunoSEQ multiplex PCR. The table lists tens of thousands of clones, roughly 90% of them singletons, with roughly 2.5% in the top ten. The specimen comprised CD4+ T cells from blood, sampled before liver transplant. Receptor source: a human donor who received a liver transplant. Each CDR3 is given with its conserved first and last residue. D genes are given only for firm matches. The size field is filled for only some rows; it gives once, few, many or a size class.

j_call clone_size v_call d_call cdr3_aa cdr3_nt
TRBJ1-2 NA TRBV7-8 NA CASSLESRGQGNGYTF TGTGCCAGCAGCTTAGAGTCTCGGGGGCAGGGAAATGGCTACACCTTC
TRBJ2-6 NA TRBV9 NA CASSPRHSQVSGANVLTF TGTGCCAGCAGCCCTAGACACAGCCAAGTCTCTGGGGCCAACGTCCTGACTTTC
TRBJ1-2 NA TRBV30 NA CAWSPPAGEGYTF TGTGCCTGGAGCCCCCCGGCAGGGGAAGGCTACACCTTC
TRBJ2-1 NA TRBV27 TRBD2 CASSWHRRESYNEQFF TGTGCCAGCAGCTGGCATCGGCGGGAGTCCTACAATGAGCAGTTCTTC
TRBJ2-4 NA TRBV6-5 TRBD2 CASSYTLAGDGNIQYF TGTGCCAGCAGTTACACCCTAGCGGGAGATGGAAACATTCAGTACTTC
TRBJ2-1 NA TRBV29-1 NA CSVELPGLKNEQFF TGCAGCGTTGAACTACCAGGGCTAAAGAATGAGCAGTTCTTC
TRBJ2-5 NA TRBV7-3 NA CASSFVAQETQYF TGTGCCAGCAGCTTCGTCGCCCAAGAGACCCAGTACTTC
TRBJ2-7 NA TRBV11-2 NA CASSFSGGAEQYF TGTGCCAGCAGCTTCTCAGGGGGGGCGGAGCAGTACTTC
TRBJ1-4 NA TRBV6-1 NA CASRVGAGTNEKLFF TGTGCCAGCAGGGTCGGGGCAGGAACTAATGAAAAACTGTTTTTT
TRBJ2-3 NA TRBV7-8 NA CASSTIAVLDTQYF TGTGCCAGCAGCACGATAGCGGTCCTGGATACGCAGTATTTT
TRBJ2-7 NA TRBV10-3 TRBD1 CAISQQGISYEQYF TGTGCCATCAGCCAACAGGGGATCTCCTACGAGCAGTACTTC
TRBJ2-3 NA TRBV5-1 TRBD2 CASSLREDRWVGTSGSSRDTQYF TGCGCCAGCAGCTTGAGGGAGGATCGCTGGGTAGGGACTAGCGGGAGTTCTAGGGATACGCAGTATTTT
TRBJ1-2 NA TRBV11-2 NA CASSLGSSTIYGYTF TGTGCCAGCAGCTTGGGCAGTTCTACTATCTATGGCTACACCTTC
TRBJ2-1 NA TRBV5-4 TRBD2 CASTGTSGRVYNEQFF TGTGCCAGCACCGGGACTAGCGGGAGGGTCTACAATGAGCAGTTCTTC
TRBJ2-7 NA TRBV19 NA CASSIGTTTYEQYF TGTGCCAGTAGTATAGGAACAACTACCTACGAGCAGTACTTC
TRBJ1-4 NA TRBV6-1 TRBD1 CASSERTGTNEKLFF TGTGCCAGCAGTGAAAGGACAGGGACTAATGAAAAACTGTTTTTT
TRBJ2-3 NA TRBV7-3 NA CASSLAFSTDTQYF TGTGCCAGCAGCTTAGCCTTTAGCACAGATACGCAGTATTTT
TRBJ2-1 NA TRBV6-5 TRBD2 CASSYRREGPEQFF TGTGCCAGCAGTTACAGGCGGGAGGGACCTGAGCAGTTCTTC
TRBJ1-5 NA TRBV4-2 TRBD1 CASSQHPGTGQGQPQHF TGTGCCAGCAGCCAACACCCCGGGACAGGGCAAGGGCAGCCCCAGCATTTT
TRBJ1-1 NA TRBV18 NA CASSRMTGDNTEAFF TGTGCCAGCTCACGAATGACAGGTGATAACACTGAAGCTTTCTTT
TRBJ2-1 NA TRBV2 TRBD2 CASREASGYNEQFF TGTGCCAGCAGGGAGGCTAGCGGGTACAATGAGCAGTTCTTC
TRBJ2-2 few TRBV4-1 NA CASSRTRDTGELFF TGCGCCAGCAGCCGCACCCGGGATACCGGGGAGCTGTTTTTT
TRBJ2-5 NA TRBV23-1 NA CASSQWTPHETQYF TGCGCCAGCAGTCAATGGACACCTCATGAGACCCAGTACTTC
TRBJ2-1 once TRBV7-9 TRBD1 CASSLLTGTGLWNEQFF TGTGCCAGCAGCTTACTAACCGGGACAGGGCTGTGGAATGAGCAGTTCTTC
TRBJ2-1 NA TRBV27 NA CASSPLTLGNEQFF TGTGCCAGCAGTCCACTGACTTTAGGCAATGAGCAGTTCTTC
TRBJ2-5 NA TRBV4-1 NA CASSQGPGSGEMETQYF TGCGCCAGCAGCCAAGGGCCCGGGTCGGGGGAGATGGAGACCCAGTACTTC
TRBJ2-1 NA TRBV9 TRBD2 CASSVLTSGYGNEQFF TGTGCCAGCAGCGTCCTGACTAGCGGGTACGGGAATGAGCAGTTCTTC
TRBJ1-5 NA TRBV4-3 NA CASSQDLKGDGQPQHF TGCGCCAGCAGCCAAGATCTTAAAGGGGATGGTCAGCCCCAGCATTTT
TRBJ2-3 NA TRBV5-1 TRBD2 CASSLTGLALSTDTQYF TGCGCCAGCAGCTTGACCGGACTAGCACTCAGCACAGATACGCAGTATTTT
TRBJ2-5 NA TRBV28 TRBD2 CASSERGRARGIQYF TGTGCCAGCAGTGAGAGAGGGAGGGCGCGTGGGATCCAGTACTTC
TRBJ1-3 NA TRBV19 TRBD1 CASTRGISGNTIYF TGTGCCAGTACCAGGGGGATCTCTGGAAACACCATATATTTT
TRBJ1-1 NA TRBV5-6 NA CASSGQNTEAFF TGTGCCAGCAGCGGACAGAACACTGAAGCTTTCTTT